This T cell receptor beta chain was captured by sequencing in a study of blood T cell repertoires in COVID-19. Study information: Some COVID-19 samples were acute and others convalescent; all came from the United States, Italy and Spain. Sample material is recorded as cDNA or gDNA derived from T cells, B-cell-depleted T cells, or PBMCs.

Within 2 weeks of study entry, exposed participants had contacted a PCR-confirmed or clinician-diagnosed COVID-19 case. As processed by the authors: Estimation of nucleated cell counts relied on the amplification of reference gene primers. Sequencing used immunoSEQ multiplex PCR; TCRdb keeps in-frame clones, though not all of them. V, J and clone size are taken as reported in that table, and D and trimming were inferred from the DNA itself. The sample lists 150,000 to 200,000 clones, approximately 80% occurring once. The V gene lost 3 bases and the J gene lost 1 base, with 16 bases spanning the gap. The CDR3 sequence is 17 residues long. The germline CDR1 and CDR2 sequences are LNHDA and SQIVND (reference sequence).

The TCR sequence derives from a man aged 70-80 years who had been exposed to COVID-19. The sequenced sample consisted of PBMCs or T cells enriched from blood (not recorded which). The chain joins TRBV19 to TRBJ1-5; weak D call: TRBD1 (6 bases). CDR3 in amino acids: CASSIKLQGYSNQPQHF. Here the CDR3 DNA reads TGTGCCAGTAGTATCAAGCTACAGGGTTACAGCAATCAGCCCCAGCATTTT.